This T cell receptor beta chain was captured in a study of shared clonotypes between healthy human individuals. Points from the study as a whole: Incomplete sequencing of sorted subsets was indicated by rarefaction despite large depth. Researchers found naive subsets generally carried larger estimated richness than memory subsets. A small donor pool kept down the genetic and exposure-history diversity that was represented.

Sorted-subset replicate PCR reactions contained roughly 200 ng DNA, corresponding to about 30,000 T cell genomes. Measured with immunoSEQ multiplex PCR; TCRdb has only the in-frame clones, and not every one. The top ten clones hold under 0.15% of a sample with roughly 2.5 million clones, roughly 92% of them seen once. About this clone itself: Its cognate antigen is unknown.

V was pared by 0 bases and J by 5 bases, with 13 bases of the junction left unmatched. Germline-derived CDR1 and CDR2 are SGHRS and YFSETQ. CDR3 size: 17 residues. The TCR originated in a young man in good health. What was sequenced was naive CD4+ T cells sorted from blood. Subset specified: CD45RA+ positively selected. This chain links TRBV5-1 with TRBJ2-5, with 7 bases fitting TRBD1. The CDR3 nucleotides are TGCGCCAGCAGCTTGGAAACAGGGGAGCGGCCCTGGGAGACCCAGTACTTC. This translates into CASSLETGERPWETQYF.